Listed below are T cell receptor beta chains from one sample, sequenced in a study of blood T cell repertoires in COVID-19. TCRdb's copy holds only in-frame clones and misses some; the assay was immunoSEQ multiplex PCR. The sample carries about 300,000 clones, around nine tenths recorded once. Material: PBMCs or T cells enriched from blood (not recorded which). These receptors were collected from a woman aged 18-29 years who had recovered from COVID-19. The conserved cysteine and the conserved F or W are not part of the CDR3 here.

V gene: TRBV30
J gene: TRBJ2-2
CDR3 protein: AWSLWAGGPNTGELF

V gene: TRBV11-2
J gene: TRBJ1-1
CDR3 protein: ASSPQGISTEAF

V gene: TRBV5-1
J gene: TRBJ2-5
CDR3 protein: ASRRDFQETQY

V gene: TRBV19
J gene: TRBJ2-7
CDR3 protein: ASSMGDSSSYEQY

V gene: TRBV7-9
J gene: TRBJ2-1
CDR3 protein: ASSLGLGDYEQF

V gene: TRBV30
J gene: TRBJ1-1
CDR3 protein: AWSRGEAF

V gene: TRBV30
J gene: TRBJ2-2
CDR3 protein: AWSKWSGLAGANTGELF

V gene: TRBV3-1/TRBV3-2
J gene: TRBJ2-5
CDR3 protein: ASSQEAIRDQETQY

V gene: TRBV24-1
J gene: TRBJ2-1
CDR3 protein: ATSPDGRRRYNEQF

V gene: TRBV30
J gene: TRBJ2-3
CDR3 protein: AWSVTGGADTQY

V gene: TRBV11-2
J gene: TRBJ2-1
CDR3 protein: ASSLEGSGRTYNEQF

V gene: TRBV13
J gene: TRBJ1-2
CDR3 protein: ASRGQGNYGYT

V gene: TRBV19
J gene: TRBJ2-3
CDR3 protein: ASSITSGSGDTQY

V gene: TRBV7-2
J gene: TRBJ2-7
CDR3 protein: ASSFFQGASTEQY

V gene: TRBV6-5
J gene: TRBJ1-1
CDR3 protein: ASSYQGAMNTEAF

V gene: TRBV12-3/TRBV12-4
J gene: TRBJ1-2
CDR3 protein: ASSLQINYGYT